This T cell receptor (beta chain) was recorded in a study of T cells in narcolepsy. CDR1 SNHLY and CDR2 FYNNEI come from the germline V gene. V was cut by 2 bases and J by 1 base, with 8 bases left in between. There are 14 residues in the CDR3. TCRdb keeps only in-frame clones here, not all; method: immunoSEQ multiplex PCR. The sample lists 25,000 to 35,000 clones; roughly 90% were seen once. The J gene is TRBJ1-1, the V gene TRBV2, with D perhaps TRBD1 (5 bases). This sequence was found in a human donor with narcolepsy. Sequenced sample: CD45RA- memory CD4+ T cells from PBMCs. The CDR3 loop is CASSEMRGNTEAFF. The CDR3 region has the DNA TGTGCCAGCAGTGAAATGAGGGGGAACACTGAAGCTTTCTTT.